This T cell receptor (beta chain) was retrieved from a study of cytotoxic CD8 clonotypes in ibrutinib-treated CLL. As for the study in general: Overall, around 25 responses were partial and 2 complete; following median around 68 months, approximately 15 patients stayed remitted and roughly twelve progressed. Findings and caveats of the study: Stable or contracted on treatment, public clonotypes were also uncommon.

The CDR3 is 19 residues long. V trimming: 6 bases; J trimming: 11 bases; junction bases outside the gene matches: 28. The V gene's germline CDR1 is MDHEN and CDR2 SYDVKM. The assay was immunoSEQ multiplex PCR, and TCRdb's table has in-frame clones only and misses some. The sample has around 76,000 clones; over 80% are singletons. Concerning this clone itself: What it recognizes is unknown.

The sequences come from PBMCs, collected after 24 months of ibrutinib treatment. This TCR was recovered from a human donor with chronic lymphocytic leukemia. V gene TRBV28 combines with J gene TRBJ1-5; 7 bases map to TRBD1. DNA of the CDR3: TGTGCCAGCAGCCCCCAAGCGACAGGGACTAAGGGGTTGGGTGGAGCCCAGCATTTT. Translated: CASSPQATGTKGLGGAQHF.